The present T cell receptor (beta chain) was sequenced within a study of cytomegalovirus exposure and HLA in healthy donors. Study overall: Clustering assigned about 80% of the approximately 400 genotyped donors to the Caucasian-associated ancestry cluster.

Trimming removed 3 bases from V and 2 bases from J, with 23 bases in between. Germline-derived CDR1 and CDR2 are GTSNPN and SVGIG (reference sequence). The CDR3 contains 18 residues. Study-wide findings and caveats: The authors reported that TCR beta sequences could predict HLA-A and HLA-B alleles. These predictions were accurate for most subjects in the first cohort. Highly shared sequence variants in one cluster were likely a sequencing artifact. Only CMV serostatus was available as immune exposure information.

Notes on this clone: Its antigen is not identified.

This PCR relied on a set of 60 Vbeta primers and 13 Jbeta primers. Using immunoSEQ multiplex PCR, the repertoire was profiled, and TCRdb retains in-frame clones only, with some absent. The data contain 120,000 to 150,000 clones, approximately 79% of them singletons. Sequencing was done on a sample of PBMCs. This clonotype was obtained from a woman between 40 and 55 years old in good health and CMV-seropositive. This chain connects TRBV30 to TRBJ1-3, with D perhaps TRBD1 (5 bases). The CDR3 is CAWRHGTYRGIAGNTIYF. The CDR3 bases are TGTGCCTGGAGGCACGGGACTTACCGCGGTATTGCTGGAAACACCATATATTTT.